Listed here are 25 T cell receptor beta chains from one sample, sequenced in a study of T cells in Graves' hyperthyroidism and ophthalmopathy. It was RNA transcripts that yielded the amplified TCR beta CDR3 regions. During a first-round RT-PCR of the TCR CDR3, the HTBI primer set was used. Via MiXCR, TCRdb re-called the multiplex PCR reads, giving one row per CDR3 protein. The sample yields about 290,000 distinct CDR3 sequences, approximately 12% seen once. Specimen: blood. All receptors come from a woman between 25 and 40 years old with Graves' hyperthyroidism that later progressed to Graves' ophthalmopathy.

CDR3 sequence: CAISGPLRSSYNEQFF. Here the CDR3 DNA reads TGTGCCATCAGTGGGCCGCTAAGGAGCTCCTACAATGAGCAGTTCTTC. The V gene is TRBV10-3, the J gene TRBJ2-1, with unresolved D. Germline V CDR1 and CDR2: ENHRY, SYGVKD. Trimming left V 4 bases short and J 0 bases short, with 13 bases between. CDR3 size: 16 residues.

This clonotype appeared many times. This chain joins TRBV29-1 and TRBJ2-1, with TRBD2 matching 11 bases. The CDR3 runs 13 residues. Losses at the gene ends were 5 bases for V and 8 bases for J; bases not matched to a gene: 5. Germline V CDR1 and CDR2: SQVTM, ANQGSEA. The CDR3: CSVRLAGGDEQFF. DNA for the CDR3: TGCAGCGTTCGGCTAGCGGGAGGTGATGAGCAGTTCTTC.

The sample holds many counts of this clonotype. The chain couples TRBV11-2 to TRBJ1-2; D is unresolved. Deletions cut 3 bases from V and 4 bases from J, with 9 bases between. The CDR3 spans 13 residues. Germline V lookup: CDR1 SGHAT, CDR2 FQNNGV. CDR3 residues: CASSFPLSYGYTF. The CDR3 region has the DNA TGTGCCAGCAGCTTTCCGCTCAGCTATGGCTACACCTTC.

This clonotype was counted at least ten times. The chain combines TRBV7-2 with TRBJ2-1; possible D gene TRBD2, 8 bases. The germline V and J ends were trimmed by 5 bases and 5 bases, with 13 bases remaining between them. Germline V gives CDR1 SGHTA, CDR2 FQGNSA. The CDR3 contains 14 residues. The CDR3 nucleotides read TGTGCCAGCAGCCCAGGGGGACTAGACAATGAGCAGTTCTTC. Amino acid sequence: CASSPGGLDNEQFF. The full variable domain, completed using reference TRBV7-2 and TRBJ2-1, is GAGVSQSPSNKVTEKGKDVELRCDPISGHTALYWYRQSLGQGLEFLIYFQGNSAPDKSGLPSDRFSAERTGGSVSTLTIQRTQQEDSAVYLCASSPGGLDNEQFFGPGTRLTVL.

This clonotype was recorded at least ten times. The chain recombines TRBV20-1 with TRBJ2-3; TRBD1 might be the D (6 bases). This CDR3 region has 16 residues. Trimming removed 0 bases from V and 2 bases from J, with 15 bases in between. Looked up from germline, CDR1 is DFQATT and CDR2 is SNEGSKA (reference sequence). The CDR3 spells CSARDRVGAITDTQYF. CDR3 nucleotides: TGCAGTGCTAGAGATCGCGTGGGGGCGATCACAGATACGCAGTATTTT.

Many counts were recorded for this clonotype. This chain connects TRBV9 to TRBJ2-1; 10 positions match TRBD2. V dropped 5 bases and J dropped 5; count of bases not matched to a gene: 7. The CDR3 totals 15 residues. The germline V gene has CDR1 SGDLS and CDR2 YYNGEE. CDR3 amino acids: CASSRLAGAHNEQFF. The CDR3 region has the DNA TGTGCCAGCAGTCGGCTAGCGGGAGCCCACAATGAGCAGTTCTTC.

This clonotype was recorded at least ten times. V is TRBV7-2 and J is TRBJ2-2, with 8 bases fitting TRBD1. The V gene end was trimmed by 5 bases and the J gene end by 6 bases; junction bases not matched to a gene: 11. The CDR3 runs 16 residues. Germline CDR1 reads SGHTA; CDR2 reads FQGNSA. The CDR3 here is CASSPLAGRGPGELFF. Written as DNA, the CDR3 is TGTGCCAGCAGCCCCCTAGCAGGCAGGGGGCCCGGGGAGCTGTTTTTT. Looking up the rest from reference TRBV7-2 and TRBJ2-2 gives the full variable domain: GAGVSQSPSNKVTEKGKDVELRCDPISGHTALYWYRQSLGQGLEFLIYFQGNSAPDKSGLPSDRFSAERTGGSVSTLTIQRTQQEDSAVYLCASSPLAGRGPGELFFGEGSRLTVL.

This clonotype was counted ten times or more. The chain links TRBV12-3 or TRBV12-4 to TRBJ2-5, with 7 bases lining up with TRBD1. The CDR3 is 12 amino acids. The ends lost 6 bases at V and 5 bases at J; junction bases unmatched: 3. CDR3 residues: CASRQGSETQYF. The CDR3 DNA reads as TGTGCCAGCAGACAGGGGTCGGAGACCCAGTACTTC.

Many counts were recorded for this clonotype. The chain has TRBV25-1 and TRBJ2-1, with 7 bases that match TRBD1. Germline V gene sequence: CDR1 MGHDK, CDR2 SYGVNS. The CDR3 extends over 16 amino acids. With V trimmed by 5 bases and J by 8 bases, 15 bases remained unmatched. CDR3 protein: CASSTNRGIRVDEQFF. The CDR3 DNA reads TGTGCCAGCAGTACCAACAGGGGAATTAGAGTGGATGAGCAGTTCTTC.

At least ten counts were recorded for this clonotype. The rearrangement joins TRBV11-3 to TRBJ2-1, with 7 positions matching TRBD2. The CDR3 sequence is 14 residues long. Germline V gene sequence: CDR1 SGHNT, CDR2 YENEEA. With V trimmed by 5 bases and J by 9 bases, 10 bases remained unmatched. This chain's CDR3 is CASSASLSGPEQFF. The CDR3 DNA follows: TGTGCCAGCAGCGCGTCCCTTAGCGGGCCTGAGCAGTTCTTC.

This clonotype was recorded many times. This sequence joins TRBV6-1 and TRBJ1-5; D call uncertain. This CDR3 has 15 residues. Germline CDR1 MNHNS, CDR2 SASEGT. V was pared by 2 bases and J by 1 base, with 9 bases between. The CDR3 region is CASSEFDGSNQPQHF. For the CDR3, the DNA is TGTGCCAGCAGTGAATTCGACGGGAGCAATCAGCCCCAGCATTTT.

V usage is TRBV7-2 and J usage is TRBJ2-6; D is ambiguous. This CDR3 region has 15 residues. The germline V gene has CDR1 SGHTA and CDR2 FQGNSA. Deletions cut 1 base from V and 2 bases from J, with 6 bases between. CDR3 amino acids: CASSLDLPGANVLTF. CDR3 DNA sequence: TGTGCCAGCAGCTTAGACCTTCCTGGGGCCAACGTCCTGACTTTC.

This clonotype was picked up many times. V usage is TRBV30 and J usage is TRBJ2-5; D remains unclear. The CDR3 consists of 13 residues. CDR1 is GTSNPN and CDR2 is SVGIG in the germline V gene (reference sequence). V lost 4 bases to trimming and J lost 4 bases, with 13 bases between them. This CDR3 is CAWIGLGVETQYF. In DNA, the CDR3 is TGTGCCTGGATAGGGTTGGGTGTAGAGACCCAGTACTTC. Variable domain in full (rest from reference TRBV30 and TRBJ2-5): SQTIHQWPATLVQPVGSPLSLECTVEGTSNPNLYWYRQAAGRGLQLLFYSVGIGQISSEVPQNLSASRPQDRQFILSSKKLLLSDSGFYLCAWIGLGVETQYFGPGTRLLVL.

This CDR3 is CSVAGQGEADTQYF. Here the CDR3 DNA reads TGCAGCGTTGCTGGGCAGGGGGAGGCAGATACGCAGTATTTT. The rearrangement links TRBV29-1 to TRBJ2-3; weak D call: TRBD1 (7 bases). The germline V gene encodes CDR1 SQVTM and CDR2 ANQGSEA. This CDR3 spans 14 amino acids. V was pared by 4 bases and J by 4 bases, with 15 bases between.

The CDR3 region has the DNA TGTGCCAGCAGGACCGATGCGCAGTATTTT. Translating it yields CASRTDAQYF. The gene calls are TRBV7-9 and TRBJ2-3; D not certain. Germline V gene lookup returns CDR1 SEHNR and CDR2 FQNEAQ (reference sequence). The CDR3 has 10 amino acids. V shed 6 bases and J shed 10 bases, with 8 bases lying between them.

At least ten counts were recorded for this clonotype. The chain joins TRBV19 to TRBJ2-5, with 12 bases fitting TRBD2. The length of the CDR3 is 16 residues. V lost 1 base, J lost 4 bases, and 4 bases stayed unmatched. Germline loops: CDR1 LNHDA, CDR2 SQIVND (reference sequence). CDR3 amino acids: CASSIGLAGDSETQYF. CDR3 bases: TGTGCCAGTAGTATAGGACTAGCGGGAGATTCAGAGACCCAGTACTTC.

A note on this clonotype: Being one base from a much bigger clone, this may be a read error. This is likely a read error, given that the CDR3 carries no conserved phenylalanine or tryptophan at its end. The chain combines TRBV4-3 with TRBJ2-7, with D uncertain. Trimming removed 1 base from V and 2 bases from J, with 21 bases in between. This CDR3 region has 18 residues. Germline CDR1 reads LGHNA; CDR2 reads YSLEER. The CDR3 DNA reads TGCGCCAGCAGCCAAGCCCCTTCGACCCGGCACCTCACCTACGAGCAGTACCTC. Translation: CASSQAPSTRHLTYEQYL.

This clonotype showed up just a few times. CDR3 coding DNA: TGTGCCAGCAGCCTTTTAGGGGTGGGGACTGGACTAGCGGGAGCCCCTAACGAGACCCAGTACTTC. Its protein is CASSLLGVGTGLAGAPNETQYF. The genes are TRBV7-8 and TRBJ2-5; 13 bases agree with TRBD2. Germline V gene lookup returns CDR1 SGHVS and CDR2 FQNEAQ. Trimming cost V 5 bases and J 5 bases; bases outside gene matches: 26. CDR3 length: 22 residues.

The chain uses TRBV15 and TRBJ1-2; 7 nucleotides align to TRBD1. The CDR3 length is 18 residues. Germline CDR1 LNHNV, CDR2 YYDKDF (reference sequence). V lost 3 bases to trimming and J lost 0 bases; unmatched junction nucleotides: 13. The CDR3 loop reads CATSSSNAYTGANYGYTF. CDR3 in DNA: TGTGCCACCAGCAGCTCTAATGCCTATACAGGGGCTAACTATGGCTACACCTTC.

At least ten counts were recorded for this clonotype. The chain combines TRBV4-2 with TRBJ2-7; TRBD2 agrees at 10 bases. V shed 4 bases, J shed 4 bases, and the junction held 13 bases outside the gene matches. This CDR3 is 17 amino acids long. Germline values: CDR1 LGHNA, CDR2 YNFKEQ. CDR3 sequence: CASSPKSGRVDEYEQYF. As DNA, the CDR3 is TGTGCCAGCAGCCCCAAGAGCGGGAGGGTTGACGAGTACGAGCAGTACTTC.

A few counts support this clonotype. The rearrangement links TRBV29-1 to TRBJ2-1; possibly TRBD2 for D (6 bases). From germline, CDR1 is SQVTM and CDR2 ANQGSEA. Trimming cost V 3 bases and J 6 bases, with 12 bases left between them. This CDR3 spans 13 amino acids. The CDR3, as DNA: TGCAGCGTTGAGGATCTGCGGGGCAATGAGCAGTTCTTC. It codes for CSVEDLRGNEQFF.

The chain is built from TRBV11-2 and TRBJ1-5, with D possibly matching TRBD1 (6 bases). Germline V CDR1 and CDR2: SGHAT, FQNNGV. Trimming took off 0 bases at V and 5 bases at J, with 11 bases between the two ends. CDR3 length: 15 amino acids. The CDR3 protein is CASSLEGAWDQPQHF. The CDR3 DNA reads TGTGCCAGCAGCTTAGAGGGGGCCTGGGATCAGCCCCAGCATTTT.

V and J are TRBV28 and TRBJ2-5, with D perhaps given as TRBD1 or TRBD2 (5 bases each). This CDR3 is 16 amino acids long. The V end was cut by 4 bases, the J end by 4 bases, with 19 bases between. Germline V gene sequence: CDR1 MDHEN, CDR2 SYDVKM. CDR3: CASSSWGRRALETQYF. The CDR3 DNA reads TGTGCCAGCAGTTCTTGGGGACGTCGGGCGTTAGAGACCCAGTACTTC.

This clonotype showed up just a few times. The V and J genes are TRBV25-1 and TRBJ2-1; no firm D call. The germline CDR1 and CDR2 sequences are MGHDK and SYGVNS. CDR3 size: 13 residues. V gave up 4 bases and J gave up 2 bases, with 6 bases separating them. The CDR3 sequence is CASSAYTYNEQFF. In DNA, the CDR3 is TGTGCCAGCAGTGCGTACACCTACAATGAGCAGTTCTTC.

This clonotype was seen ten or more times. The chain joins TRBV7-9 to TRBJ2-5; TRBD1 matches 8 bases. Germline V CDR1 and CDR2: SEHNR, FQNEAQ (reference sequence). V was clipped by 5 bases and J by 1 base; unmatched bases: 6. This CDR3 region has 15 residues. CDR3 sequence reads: CASSTRTGSQETQYF. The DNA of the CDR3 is TGTGCCAGCAGCACCCGGACAGGGAGCCAAGAGACCCAGTACTTC.